Shown below are 5 T cell receptor beta chains from a single sample sequenced in a study of cytotoxic CD8 clonotypes in ibrutinib-treated CLL. The method was immunoSEQ multiplex PCR; TCRdb's version includes in-frame clones alone and lacks a portion of them. The sample shows about 160,000 clones, more than 65% of them seen only once. Source: PBMCs, taken after 12 months of ibrutinib treatment. These receptors were obtained from a human donor with chronic lymphocytic leukemia.

CDR3 loop: CASSLKRQGTNTGELFF. The CDR3 DNA reads TGTGCCAGCAGTTTAAAGAGGCAGGGGACGAACACCGGGGAGCTGTTTTTT. The chain is built from TRBV27 and TRBJ2-2, with TRBD1 as a possible D gene (6 bases). Trimming left V 2 bases short and J 0 bases short, with 13 bases between. The CDR3 runs 17 residues. Germline CDR1 and CDR2: MNHEY and SMNVEV (reference sequence).

The J gene is TRBJ2-3, the V gene TRBV5-1; 14 nucleotides align to TRBD2. The CDR3 loop spans 16 amino acids. The germline gives CDR1 SGHRS, CDR2 YFSETQ. Unmatched junction bases numbered 2, after V lost 3 bases and J lost 2 bases. CDR3 sequence (DNA): TGCGCCAGCAGCTCGGGACTAGCGGGGGACACAGATACGCAGTATTTT. It yields the protein CASSSGLAGDTDTQYF.

The chain combines TRBV19 with TRBJ1-2; TRBD1 might be the D (6 bases). Per the germline V gene, CDR1 is LNHDA and CDR2 is SQIVND (reference sequence). The CDR3 spans 16 residues. V lost 3 bases, J lost 8 bases, and 22 bases lay in between. CDR3 loop: CASSINSGQTPRGYTF. The CDR3 nucleotides are TGTGCCAGTAGTATCAACTCGGGACAAACTCCGCGGGGCTACACCTTC.

This rearrangement joins TRBV4-1 to TRBJ2-2; D is possibly TRBD1 (6 bases). V lost 1 base to trimming and J lost 6 bases, with 12 bases between them. The CDR3 extends over 15 amino acids. Germline CDR1 and CDR2: MGHRA and YSYEKL. In DNA form, the CDR3 reads TGCGCCAGCAGCCAAGGACAGGCTTCGGCCGGGGAGCTGTTTTTT. The encoded protein is CASSQGQASAGELFF.

V gene TRBV4-1 combines with J gene TRBJ1-1; D possibly corresponds to TRBD1 (6 bases). Germline CDR1 is MGHRA and CDR2 is YSYEKL. V was clipped by 2 bases and J by 4 bases, with 14 bases between them. The CDR3 consists of 15 residues. This CDR3 reads CASSQLTGRPTEAFF. CDR3 coding DNA: TGCGCCAGCAGCCAACTTACAGGGCGTCCCACTGAAGCTTTCTTT.